This TCR beta chain originates from a study of shared clonotypes between healthy human individuals. Study in general: A few men and a couple of women, aged 18 to 49, were donors.

Sorted-subset replicate PCRs used 150 to 200 ng DNA, approximately 33,000 T cell genomes. Profiled with immunoSEQ multiplex PCR; TCRdb holds only in-frame clones, not every one. The sample holds about 330,000 clones; roughly 84% are singletons and the top ten take about 17%. CDR1 is MNHNY, CDR2 SVGAGI, per germline (reference sequence). V shed 2 bases, J shed 5 bases, and the junction held 10 bases outside the gene matches. The CDR3 has 16 residues. CCR7-negative CD45RA+ TemRA cells were pooled with CD45RO+ cells for CD8 memory. The receptor comes from a man between 18 and 35 years old in good health. This sequence joins TRBV6-6 and TRBJ2-3; TRBD2 matches at 7 bases. Sequencing used memory CD8+ T cells sorted from blood. Subset noted: CD45RO+ cells pooled with CCR7-negative TemRA cells. This CDR3 is CASSYPSGKGGDTQYF. The CDR3 DNA reads TGTGCCAGCAGTTACCCCAGCGGGAAGGGAGGAGATACGCAGTATTTT.